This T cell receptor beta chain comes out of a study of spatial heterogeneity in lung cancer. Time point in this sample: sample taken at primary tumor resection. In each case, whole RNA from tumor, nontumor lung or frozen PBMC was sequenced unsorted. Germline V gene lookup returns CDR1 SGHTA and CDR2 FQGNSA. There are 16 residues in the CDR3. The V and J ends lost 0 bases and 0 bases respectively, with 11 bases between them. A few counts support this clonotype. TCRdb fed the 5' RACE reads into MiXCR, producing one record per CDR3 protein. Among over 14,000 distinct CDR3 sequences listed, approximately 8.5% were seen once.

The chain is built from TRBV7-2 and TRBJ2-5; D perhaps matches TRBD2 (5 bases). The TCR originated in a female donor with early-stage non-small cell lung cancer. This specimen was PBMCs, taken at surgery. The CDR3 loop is CASSLAARGNQETQYF. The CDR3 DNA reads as TGTGCCAGCAGCTTAGCAGCTAGAGGGAACCAAGAGACCCAGTACTTC.